Described below is a single TCR beta chain sequence and its context. The clone's antigen remains unknown. No much larger clonotype is one base removed from it; base qualities were not supplied. This specimen belongs to a study of patients and donors after allogeneic stem cell transplantation (dated by TCRdb to 2019 to 2021). CDR1 is given as SQVTM and CDR2 as ANQGSEA, both from the germline V gene. The junction carries 20 bases between V and J, which are trimmed by 5 bases and 4 bases respectively. There are 15 amino acids in the CDR3, from cysteine to phenylalanine inclusive. The CDR3 DNA has 45 bases and is translated from base 1. Library prep was done by RT-PCR. This sample was sequenced with a NextSeq 550. TCRdb applied fastp at Q25 and MiXCR to the public reads, then kept only in-frame beta chains. Each entry is one CDR3 protein sequence, shown with its most common DNA and genes. The sample table records about a million distinct CDR3 sequences; over 15% of these occur just once. The ten largest clones take up about 6% of the sample.

The chain was built from TRBV29-1 and TRBJ1-2; TRBD1 is a possible D gene, resting on 5 matching bases. Sequenced sample: blood, either unsorted or a sorted T cell fraction (not recorded which). This sequence originates from a human donor who was either an allogeneic HSCT recipient or a stem cell or donor lymphocyte infusion donor (not recorded which). It is not recorded whose cells these are; they may come from a transplant donor. The CDR3 has the sequence CSVQLGFRGGYGYTF. The DNA sequence is given as TGCAGCGTTCAGTTAGGTTTTAGGGGCGGCTATGGCTACACCTTC.